These T cell receptor beta chains were read from a single sample in a study of blood T cells in healthy people across ages. Each CDR3 protein is one row after TCRdb ran MiXCR on the 5' RACE reads. There are 890,000 or so distinct CDR3 sequences in the sample; 55% to 65% occur only once, and 25% to 35% lies in the top ten. Sequencing was performed on blood. These receptors were obtained from a man aged 25 to 45 in good health. Both conserved end residues are part of each CDR3. A D gene is named only where the DNA matches it firmly. Part of the rows lack a size; the others show once, few, many or a class for expanded clones.

j_call	d_call	clone_size	v_call	cdr3_aa	cdr3_nt
TRBJ2-7	TRBD1	.	TRBV2	CASSGSDREGYEQYF	TGTGCCAGCAGTGGGAGTGACAGGGAAGGATACGAGCAGTACTTC
TRBJ2-1	TRBD1	.	TRBV9	CASSVGRTGLLEQFF	TGTGCCAGCAGCGTAGGTCGGACAGGGCTCCTAGAGCAGTTCTTC
TRBJ1-5	.	.	TRBV4-2	CASSQALTGIGQPQHF	TGTGCCAGCAGCCAAGCACTAACAGGGATTGGTCAGCCCCAGCATTTT
TRBJ1-6	.	.	TRBV20-1	CSATTKPRGNSPLHF	TGCAGTGCTACCACCAAACCCCGTGGAAATTCACCCCTCCACTTT
TRBJ2-5	.	.	TRBV9	CASGPRGTVNNEQYF	TGTGCCAGCGGCCCCCGGGGGACAGTCAACAATGAGCAGTACTTC
TRBJ1-4	TRBD1	.	TRBV6-1	CASSPGTADEKLFF	TGTGCCAGCAGTCCCGGGACAGCGGATGAAAAACTGTTTTTT
TRBJ1-5	TRBD1	.	TRBV24-1	CATSDPNRGDQPQHF	TGTGCCACCAGTGATCCCAACAGGGGCGATCAGCCCCAGCATTTT
TRBJ2-1	.	few	TRBV6-4	CASSVGTFGRHEQFF	TGTGCCAGCAGTGTCGGGACTTTTGGCAGGCATGAGCAGTTCTTC
TRBJ2-3	TRBD2	.	TRBV4-3	CASSQGTSGGAGTDTQYF	TGCGCCAGCAGCCAAGGGACTAGCGGGGGGGCAGGCACAGATACGCAGTATTTT
TRBJ1-2	.	.	TRBV4-3	CASSQGAGSRQSGYTF	TGCGCCAGCAGCCAAGGGGCAGGGAGTCGTCAAAGTGGCTACACCTTC
TRBJ2-1	.	.	TRBV3-1	CASSLNGLQGTEQFF	TGTGCCAGCAGCCTCAACGGACTCCAGGGGACTGAGCAGTTCTTC
TRBJ1-6	TRBD1	.	TRBV6-5	CASRGTGLSYNSPLHF	TGTGCCAGCAGGGGGACAGGCCTCTCCTATAATTCACCCCTCCACTTT
TRBJ2-1	.	.	TRBV11-1	CASNSGLGNEQFF	TGTGCCAGCAACTCGGGACTGGGGAATGAGCAGTTCTTC
TRBJ1-1	TRBD1	few	TRBV2	CASSDWTGNTEAFF	TGTGCCAGTAGTGATTGGACAGGTAACACTGAAGCTTTCTTT